One T cell receptor (beta chain) is described in this entry. It lacks a known antigen. Base qualities are not at hand, and no much larger clone is one base apart. Each collaborating institution followed its own protocols to collect whole blood in K2EDTA tubes. Collaborator samples were shipped for TCRbeta analysis as frozen whole blood, isolated PBMCs, or DNA extracted from either sample type. This record comes from a study of blood T cell repertoires in COVID-19 (dated by TCRdb to 2020 to 2022). Notes on the research overall: The collaborator samples originated in the United States, Italy and Spain and spanned the acute and convalescent phases of COVID-19. The repertoires were released in a freely available public database intended as a resource for research on the immune response to SARS-CoV-2. Sample metadata almost always included a de-identified subject ID, COVID-19 status, age in years and sex. Where available, HLA class I and class II types were taken from metadata supplied by the sample provider and were not determined by assay-based typing. The samples were drawn from the first 160 participants of the ongoing ImmuneRACE study and from about 1,200 subjects provided by 6 global collaborators. Deeply sampled blood TCRbeta repertoires from subjects exposed to, actively infected with, or recovered from COVID-19 were included in the dataset. The prospective study material was composed of cDNA or gDNA derived from T cells, B-cell-depleted T cells, or PBMCs. The full study reports these points: The amount of clinical and demographic metadata varied by source and participant and was provided uncurated.

TCRbeta CDR3 regions were amplified from genomic DNA using the immunoSEQ Assay, a bias-controlled multiplex PCR. In the authors' own workflow: The number of nucleated cells in each sample was estimated by amplification of reference gene primers within the assay. To quantify the absolute abundance of each unique TCRbeta CDR3 rearrangement, sequence reads were collapsed and filtered. For each sample, productive Simpson clonality was calculated as the square root of Simpson's diversity index across productive rearrangements. TCRdb took over this immuneACCESS table, retaining in-frame rearrangements with V and J assigned. Such tables are incomplete; in checked studies, under half of the missing clones stem from an unresolved V gene, and the remainder is unexplained. For V, J and clone size, that table is used; D and trimming come from the DNA. Here the sample has 100,000 or so clones; roughly 80% occur a single time. The ten top clones hold about 16% of the sample.

Spanning cysteine to phenylalanine, the CDR3 consists of 17 amino acids. This entry keeps only the CDR3 DNA: 51 bases, framed from base 1. CDR1 and CDR2 (MNHEY, SMNVEV) derive from the germline V gene (reference sequence). Between the V and J ends, shortened by 4 bases and 0 bases respectively, the junction contains 18 bases. This TCR was sampled from a woman of 80 years or more with acute or convalescent COVID-19. Sequenced input: peripheral blood. The V and J genes are TRBV27 and TRBJ2-5; the best D guess is TRBD1, with 6 bases matching. The CDR3 here reads CASSWKGRQADQETQYF. Read as DNA, the sequence is TGTGCCAGCAGTTGGAAGGGGCGACAGGCAGACCAAGAGACCCAGTACTTC.